A single sample is the source of the 22 T cell receptor beta chains below, sequenced in a study of regulatory and conventional T cells in RAG deficiency. Only in-frame clones appear in the TCRdb table, and some are missing; sequencing was by immunoSEQ multiplex PCR. Among approximately 46,000 clones, just under 90% were seen once, and the ten largest hold about 0.5%. The sorted conventional CD4+ T cells were CD25-low and CD127-high, with genomic DNA sequenced. These same records also appear under a second study, on regulatory T cells. Turning to that study: The primer mix had 52 TRBV and 13 TRBJ primers.

Sequenced input: CD4+ effector T cells sorted from blood. The receptors were sampled from a human donor in good health.

The table lists this clone with a count of one. This chain joins TRBV10-3 and TRBJ2-1, with TRBD2 matching 7 bases. The CDR3 contains 14 residues. The V and J ends lost 7 bases and 0 bases, in that order; junction bases with no gene match: 3. The germline gives CDR1 ENHRY, CDR2 SYGVKD. This CDR3 is CAINGGSSYNEQFF. As DNA, the CDR3 is TGTGCCATCAATGGCGGGAGCTCCTACAATGAGCAGTTCTTC.

The gene calls are TRBV7-2 and TRBJ2-1; 7 positions match TRBD2. This CDR3 is built from 14 residues. The germline V gene has CDR1 SGHTA and CDR2 FQGNSA. V dropped 5 bases and J dropped 9; count of bases not matched to a gene: 10. For the CDR3, the DNA is TGTGCCAGCAGCGTCGCGGGGACTAATTTTGAGCAGTTCTTC. Protein sequence: CASSVAGTNFEQFF.

This chain links TRBV2 with TRBJ2-1; D perhaps matches TRBD2 (6 bases). The germline gives CDR1 SNHLY, CDR2 FYNNEI. Between the trimmed V and J ends, which lost 7 bases and 4 bases, there was a span of 17 bases. This CDR3 has 15 amino acids. As DNA, the CDR3 is TGTGCCAGCACTTTGGAGCGGGCTGCATACAATGAGCAGTTCTTC. Protein sequence: CASTLERAAYNEQFF.

V usage is TRBV2 and J usage is TRBJ2-2, with a tentative D call TRBD2 (5 bases). Germline V CDR1 and CDR2: SNHLY, FYNNEI. Trimming removed 8 bases from V and 6 bases from J, with 16 bases in between. This CDR3 has 14 amino acids. DNA for the CDR3: TGTGCCAGCGGCCGGGAAAGACCGGCCGGGGAGCTGTTTTTT. This codes for CASGRERPAGELFF.

V usage is TRBV6-8 and J usage is TRBJ1-4; perhaps TRBD1 as D (6 bases). V shed 0 bases and J shed 10 bases, with 24 bases lying between them. Germline-derived CDR1 and CDR2 are MNHGY and SAAAGT. This CDR3 comprises 18 residues. DNA for the CDR3: TGTGCCAGCAGTTACTCCCCGAGGAGGGGGGAGGTTAGGGGAAAACTGTTTTTT. Translation: CASSYSPRRGEVRGKLFF.

This clone turned up a few times. The chain uses TRBV7-9 and TRBJ1-2; 7 positions agree with TRBD1. V shed 1 base and J 5 bases; nucleotides not matched to a gene: 7. CDR3 size: 15 residues. The germline gives CDR1 SEHNR, CDR2 FQNEAQ (reference sequence). The CDR3 region has the DNA TGTGCCAGCAGCTTAGTAGGGACAGAACATTATGGCTACACCTTC. Protein product: CASSLVGTEHYGYTF. The complete variable domain, with remaining parts taken from reference TRBV7-9 and TRBJ1-2, reads DTGVSQNPRHKITKRGQNVTFRCDPISEHNRLYWYRQTLGQGPEFLTYFQNEAQLEKSRLLSDRFSAERPKGSFSTLEIQRTEQGDSAMYLCASSLVGTEHYGYTFGSGTRLTVV.

The rearrangement links TRBV6-1 to TRBJ1-5; TRBD1 agrees at 7 bases. The ends lost 7 bases at V and 2 bases at J; junction bases unmatched: 5. This CDR3 contains 14 residues. CDR1 and CDR2 from the germline V gene are MNHNS and SASEGT. CDR3 protein: CASTRDRGNQPQHF. DNA of the CDR3: TGTGCCAGCACCAGAGACAGGGGCAATCAGCCCCAGCATTTT.

The chain has TRBV18 and TRBJ2-5, with D hard to call. V was trimmed by 1 base and J by 5 bases, leaving 8 bases between them. The germline V gene has CDR1 KGHSH and CDR2 LQKENI. The CDR3 contains 13 residues. The CDR3 spells CASSPRGLETQYF. The CDR3 DNA sequence: TGTGCCAGCTCACCACGGGGTCTGGAGACCCAGTACTTC.

The chain uses TRBV29-1 and TRBJ1-4; D call uncertain. This CDR3 region has 15 residues. Germline-derived CDR1 and CDR2 are SQVTM and ANQGSEA. Deletions cut 8 bases from V and 0 bases from J, with 16 bases between. Here the CDR3 reads CSFRGPGTTNEKLFF. DNA of the CDR3: TGCAGCTTCCGAGGTCCGGGAACAACTAATGAAAAACTGTTTTTT.

This rearrangement joins TRBV28 to TRBJ2-7; TRBD1 matches at 10 bases. Germline V gene sequence: CDR1 MDHEN, CDR2 SYDVKM. V shed 6 bases and J 3 bases; nucleotides not matched to a gene: 8. This CDR3 is 15 amino acids long. CDR3 nucleotide sequence: TGTGCCAGCAGACCTGAAGGGACAGGGGTCTACGAGCAGTACTTC. Translating it yields CASRPEGTGVYEQYF. Variable domain in full (rest from reference TRBV28 and TRBJ2-7): DVKVTQSSRYLVKRTGEKVFLECVQDMDHENMFWYRQDPGLGLRLIYFSYDVKMKEKGDIPEGYSVSREKKERFSLILESASTNQTSMYLCASRPEGTGVYEQYFGPGTRLTVT.

This clone has just a few counts. The chain has TRBV6-5 and TRBJ2-5; D is perhaps TRBD2 (5 bases). Germline V CDR1 and CDR2: MNHEY, SVGAGI. The CDR3 totals 13 residues. Between the trimmed V and J ends, which lost 6 bases and 0 bases, there was a span of 8 bases. CDR3: CASSSDYQETQYF. In DNA, the CDR3 is TGTGCCAGCAGCTCGGACTACCAAGAGACCCAGTACTTC.

The V call is TRBV6-6, the J call TRBJ1-5; 10 bases agree with TRBD1. Germline lookup yields CDR1 MNHNY and CDR2 SVGAGI (reference sequence). V dropped 6 bases and J dropped 6; count of bases not matched to a gene: 5. The CDR3 contains 14 residues. The CDR3 region has the DNA TGTGCCAGCAGGAAGACAGGGGGCGGTCAGCCCCAGCATTTT. This gives the protein CASRKTGGGQPQHF.

The V call is TRBV19, the J call TRBJ2-5; D may be TRBD1 or TRBD2 (5 bases each). Germline lookup yields CDR1 LNHDA and CDR2 SQIVND (reference sequence). The germline V and J ends were trimmed by 6 bases and 2 bases, with 16 bases remaining between them. The CDR3 totals 15 residues. The CDR3 coding sequence is TGTGCCAGTAGCCGAGTGGGGGACGGACAAGAGACCCAGTACTTC. Amino acid sequence: CASSRVGDGQETQYF.

This sequence joins TRBV7-8 and TRBJ2-5; 9 bases are shared with TRBD1. Germline-derived CDR1 and CDR2 are SGHVS and FQNEAQ. Trimming at V came to 1 base and at J to 4 bases, leaving 4 bases not matched to a gene. There are 15 residues in the CDR3. In DNA, the CDR3 is TGTGCCAGCAGCTTAGAAACAGGGGGCAGAGAGACCCAGTACTTC. It codes for CASSLETGGRETQYF.

The chain employs TRBV5-8 and TRBJ1-6, with unresolved D. The CDR3 runs to 16 residues. CDR1 is SGHTS and CDR2 is YDEGEE in the germline V gene. The V end lost 1 base, the J end lost 0 bases, and 8 bases lay between the germline ends. CDR3 sequence reads: CASSLMGSSYNSPLHF. The CDR3 DNA reads TGTGCCAGCAGCTTGATGGGGAGCTCCTATAATTCACCCCTCCACTTT. The entire variable domain, with the rest obtained from reference TRBV5-8 and TRBJ1-6, is as follows: EAGVTQSPTHLIKTRGQQATLRCSPISGHTSVYWYQQALGLGLQFLLWYDEGEERNRGNFPPRFSGRQFPNYSSELNVNALELEDSALYLCASSLMGSSYNSPLHFGNGTRLTVT.

The rearrangement joins TRBV7-6 to TRBJ1-2, with D possibly being TRBD1 (5 bases). CDR3 length: 14 residues. Trimming shortened V by 5 bases and J by 0 bases, and 10 bases separated the two germline ends. Per the germline V gene, CDR1 is SGHVS and CDR2 is FNYEAQ. Written as DNA, the CDR3 is TGTGCCAGCAGCGCCGGGACGGCTAACTATGGCTACACCTTC. Translating gives CASSAGTANYGYTF.

Only one count was recorded for this clone. This chain connects TRBV11-2 to TRBJ1-5; D is ambiguous. Germline V gene lookup returns CDR1 SGHAT and CDR2 FQNNGV. Trimming removed 5 bases from V and 3 bases from J, with 11 bases in between. The CDR3 runs 14 residues. CDR3 sequence reads: CASSPDGPNQPQHF. As DNA, the CDR3 is TGTGCCAGCAGCCCGGATGGTCCCAATCAGCCCCAGCATTTT. Looking up the rest from reference TRBV11-2 and TRBJ1-5 gives the full variable domain: EAGVAQSPRYKIIEKRQSVAFWCNPISGHATLYWYQQILGQGPKLLIQFQNNGVVDDSQLPKDRFSAERLKGVDSTLKIQPAKLEDSAVYLCASSPDGPNQPQHFGDGTRLSIL.

The chain has TRBV2 and TRBJ2-2; D is uncertain. This CDR3 has 13 amino acids. The germline gives CDR1 SNHLY, CDR2 FYNNEI. The V and J ends lost 5 bases and 6 bases respectively, with 10 bases between them. The CDR3, as DNA: TGTGCCAGCAGTTTATCGGCGGCCGGGGAGCTGTTTTTT. It codes for CASSLSAAGELFF.

The chain links TRBV6-1 to TRBJ2-5, with TRBD1 identical over 7 bases. Looked up from germline, CDR1 is MNHNS and CDR2 is SASEGT. J lost 2 bases, V lost 6 bases, and 3 bases had no gene match. CDR3 size: 13 residues. DNA of the CDR3: TGTGCCAGCAGCGGGACAGTACAAGAGACCCAGTACTTC. Amino acids: CASSGTVQETQYF.

The chain recombines TRBV7-6 with TRBJ1-2, with 10 nucleotides matching TRBD1. V lost 4 bases to trimming and J lost 6 bases; unmatched junction nucleotides: 2. The CDR3 is 13 residues long. Per the germline V gene, CDR1 is SGHVS and CDR2 is FNYEAQ. DNA for the CDR3: TGTGCCAGCAGCTCAGGACAGGGGGATGGCTACACCTTC. It is translated as CASSSGQGDGYTF.

The rearrangement uses TRBV7-9 and TRBJ1-3; D may be TRBD1 (5 bases). V was shortened by 2 bases and J by 4 bases, with 12 bases between the two germline ends. CDR3 size: 15 residues. The germline V gene encodes CDR1 SEHNR and CDR2 FQNEAQ (reference sequence). The CDR3, as DNA: TGTGCCAGCAGCTTAAGTCGTCAGGGAGGAAACACCATATATTTT. This sequence encodes CASSLSRQGGNTIYF.

This clone was detected once. This sequence joins TRBV2 and TRBJ2-5, with D hard to call. CDR3 size: 13 residues. From germline, CDR1 is SNHLY and CDR2 FYNNEI. V was pared by 6 bases and J by 7 bases, with 15 bases between. The CDR3 spells CASSPDSVGTQYF. CDR3 nucleotide sequence: TGTGCCAGCAGCCCCGATTCAGTGGGGACCCAGTACTTC.